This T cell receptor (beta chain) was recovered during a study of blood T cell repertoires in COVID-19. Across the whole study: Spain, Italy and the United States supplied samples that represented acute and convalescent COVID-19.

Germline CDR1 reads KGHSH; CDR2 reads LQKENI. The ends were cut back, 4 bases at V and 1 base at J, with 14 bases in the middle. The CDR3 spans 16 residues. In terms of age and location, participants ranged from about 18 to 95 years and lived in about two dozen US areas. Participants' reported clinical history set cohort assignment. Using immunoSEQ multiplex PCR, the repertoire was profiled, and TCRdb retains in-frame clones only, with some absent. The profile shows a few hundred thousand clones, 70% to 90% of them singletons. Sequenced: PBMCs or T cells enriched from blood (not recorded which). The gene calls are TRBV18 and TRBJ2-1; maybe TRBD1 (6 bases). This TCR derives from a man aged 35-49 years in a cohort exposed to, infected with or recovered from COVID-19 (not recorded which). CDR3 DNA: TGTGCCAGCTCACTTCCCCCCGGGACATCCTACAATGAGCAGTTCTTC. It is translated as CASSLPPGTSYNEQFF.